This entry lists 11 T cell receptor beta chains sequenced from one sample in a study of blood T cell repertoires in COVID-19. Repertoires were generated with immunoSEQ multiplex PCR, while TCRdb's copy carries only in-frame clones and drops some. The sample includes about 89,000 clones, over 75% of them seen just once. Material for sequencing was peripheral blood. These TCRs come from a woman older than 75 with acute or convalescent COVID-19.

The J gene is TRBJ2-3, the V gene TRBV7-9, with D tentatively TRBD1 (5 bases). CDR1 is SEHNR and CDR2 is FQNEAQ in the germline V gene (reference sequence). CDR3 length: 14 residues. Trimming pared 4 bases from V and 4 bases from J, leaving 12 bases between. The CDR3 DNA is TGTGCCAGCAGCTCAGAAGGGGCTCCAGATACGCAGTATTTT. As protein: CASSSEGAPDTQYF.

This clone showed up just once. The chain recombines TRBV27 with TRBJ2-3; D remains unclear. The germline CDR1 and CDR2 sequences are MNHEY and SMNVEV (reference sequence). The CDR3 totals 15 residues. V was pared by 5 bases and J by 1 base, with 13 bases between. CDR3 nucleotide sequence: TGTGCCAGCAGTCCTGACAACTTCGGCACAGATACGCAGTATTTT. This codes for CASSPDNFGTDTQYF.

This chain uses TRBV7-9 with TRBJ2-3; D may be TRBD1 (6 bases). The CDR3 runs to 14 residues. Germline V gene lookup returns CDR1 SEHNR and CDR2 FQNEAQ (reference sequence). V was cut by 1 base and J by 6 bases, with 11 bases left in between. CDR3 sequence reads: CASSLVGAMDTQYF. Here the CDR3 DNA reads TGTGCCAGCAGCTTAGTGGGGGCGATGGATACGCAGTATTTT.

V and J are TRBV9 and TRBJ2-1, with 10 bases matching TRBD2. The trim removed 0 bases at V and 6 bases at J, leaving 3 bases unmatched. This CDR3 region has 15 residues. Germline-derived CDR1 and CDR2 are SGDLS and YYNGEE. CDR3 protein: CASSVELAGSNEQFF. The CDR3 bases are TGTGCCAGCAGCGTAGAACTAGCGGGAAGCAATGAGCAGTTCTTC.

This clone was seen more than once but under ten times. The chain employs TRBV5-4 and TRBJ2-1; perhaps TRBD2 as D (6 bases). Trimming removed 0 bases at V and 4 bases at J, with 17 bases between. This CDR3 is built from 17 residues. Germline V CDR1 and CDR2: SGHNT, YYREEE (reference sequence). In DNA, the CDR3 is TGTGCCAGCAGCTTGGCCGGGTCGCGGGGCTCGTACAATGAGCAGTTCTTC. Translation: CASSLAGSRGSYNEQFF.

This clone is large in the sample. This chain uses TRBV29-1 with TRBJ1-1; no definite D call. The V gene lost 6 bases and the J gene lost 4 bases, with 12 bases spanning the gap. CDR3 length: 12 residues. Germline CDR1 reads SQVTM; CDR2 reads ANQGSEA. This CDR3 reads CSVATSGTEAFF. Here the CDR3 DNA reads TGCAGCGTCGCCACATCGGGCACTGAAGCTTTCTTT. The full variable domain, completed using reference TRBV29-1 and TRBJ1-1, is SAVISQKPSRDICQRGTSLTIQCQVDSQVTMMFWYRQQPGQSLTLIATANQGSEATYESGFVIDKFPISRPNLTFSTLTVSNMSPEDSSIYLCSVATSGTEAFFGQGTRLTVV.

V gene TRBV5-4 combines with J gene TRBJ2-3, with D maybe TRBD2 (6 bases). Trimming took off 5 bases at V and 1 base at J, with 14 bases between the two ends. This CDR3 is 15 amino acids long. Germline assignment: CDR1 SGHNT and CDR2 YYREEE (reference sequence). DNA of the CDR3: TGTGCCAGCAGTAAGTGGTCGGGGGGCACAGATACGCAGTATTTT. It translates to CASSKWSGGTDTQYF.

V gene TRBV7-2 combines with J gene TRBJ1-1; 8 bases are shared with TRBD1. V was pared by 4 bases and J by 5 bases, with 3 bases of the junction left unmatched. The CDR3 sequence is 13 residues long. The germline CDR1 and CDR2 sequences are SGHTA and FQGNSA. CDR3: CASSSQGGTEAFF. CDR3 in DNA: TGTGCCAGCAGCTCACAGGGGGGAACTGAAGCTTTCTTT.

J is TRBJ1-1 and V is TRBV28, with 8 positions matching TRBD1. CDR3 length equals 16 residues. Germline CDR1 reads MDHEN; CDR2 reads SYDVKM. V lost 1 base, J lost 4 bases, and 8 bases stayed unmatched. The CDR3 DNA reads TGTGCCAGCAGTTTATTGGGCCGGGACAGGTTCACTGAAGCTTTCTTT. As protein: CASSLLGRDRFTEAFF.

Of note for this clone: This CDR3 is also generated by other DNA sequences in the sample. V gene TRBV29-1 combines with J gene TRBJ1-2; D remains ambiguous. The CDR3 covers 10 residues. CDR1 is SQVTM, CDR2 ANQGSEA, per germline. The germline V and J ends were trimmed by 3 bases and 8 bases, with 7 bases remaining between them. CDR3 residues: CSVEEGGYTF. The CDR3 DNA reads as TGCAGCGTTGAGGAGGGCGGCTACACCTTC.

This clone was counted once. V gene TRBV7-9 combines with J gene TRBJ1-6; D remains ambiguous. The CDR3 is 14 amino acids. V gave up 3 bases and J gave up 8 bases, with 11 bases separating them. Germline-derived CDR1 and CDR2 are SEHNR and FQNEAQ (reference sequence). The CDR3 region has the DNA TGTGCCAGCAGCTTGCCCTTACTATATTCACCCCTCCACTTT. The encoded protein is CASSLPLLYSPLHF.